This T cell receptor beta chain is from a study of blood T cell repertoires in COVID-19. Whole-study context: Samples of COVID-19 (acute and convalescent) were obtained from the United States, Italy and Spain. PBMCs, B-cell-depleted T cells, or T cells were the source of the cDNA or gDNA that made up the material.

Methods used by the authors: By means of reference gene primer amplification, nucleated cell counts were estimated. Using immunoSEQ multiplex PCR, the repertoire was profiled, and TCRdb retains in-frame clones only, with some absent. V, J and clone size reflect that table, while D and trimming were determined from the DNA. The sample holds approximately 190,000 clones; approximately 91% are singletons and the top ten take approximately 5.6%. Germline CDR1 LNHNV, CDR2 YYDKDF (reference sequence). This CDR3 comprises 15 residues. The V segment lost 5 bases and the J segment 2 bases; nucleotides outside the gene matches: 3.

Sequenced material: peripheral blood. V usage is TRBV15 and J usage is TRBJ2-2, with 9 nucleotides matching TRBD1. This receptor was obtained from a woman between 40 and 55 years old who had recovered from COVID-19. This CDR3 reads CATSQDRGNTGELFF. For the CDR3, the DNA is TGTGCCACCAGCCAGGACAGGGGAAACACCGGGGAGCTGTTTTTT.